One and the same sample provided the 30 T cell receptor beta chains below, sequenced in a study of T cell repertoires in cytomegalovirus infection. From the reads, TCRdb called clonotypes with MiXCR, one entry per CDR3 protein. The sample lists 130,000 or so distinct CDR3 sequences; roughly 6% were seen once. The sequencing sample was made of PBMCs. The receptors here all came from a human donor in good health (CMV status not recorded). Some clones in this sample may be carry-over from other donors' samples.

This CDR3 is CSARDPTKNIQYF. For the CDR3, the DNA is TGCAGTGCTAGAGATCCCACCAAAAACATTCAGTACTTC. The chain uses TRBV20-1 and TRBJ2-4; D call uncertain. Germline loops: CDR1 DFQATT, CDR2 SNEGSKA (reference sequence). This CDR3 is 13 amino acids long. Trimming shortened V by 0 bases and J by 2 bases, and 5 bases separated the two germline ends.

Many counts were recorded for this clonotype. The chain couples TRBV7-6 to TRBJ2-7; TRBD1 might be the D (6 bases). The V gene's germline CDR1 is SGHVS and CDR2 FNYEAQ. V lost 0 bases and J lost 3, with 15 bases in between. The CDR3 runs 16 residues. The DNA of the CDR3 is TGTGCCAGCAGCTTAGCGAACGACAGGTTAAGCTACGAGCAGTACTTC. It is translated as CASSLANDRLSYEQYF.

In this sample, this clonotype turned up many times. CDR3 sequence: CASSLVRGFRETQYF. For the CDR3, the DNA is TGTGCCAGCAGCTTAGTGCGGGGATTTCGAGAGACCCAGTACTTC. The gene calls are TRBV7-2 and TRBJ2-5, with D maybe TRBD2 (6 bases). Trimming removed 1 base from V and 4 bases from J, with 13 bases in between. Germline values: CDR1 SGHTA, CDR2 FQGNSA. This CDR3 is built from 15 residues.

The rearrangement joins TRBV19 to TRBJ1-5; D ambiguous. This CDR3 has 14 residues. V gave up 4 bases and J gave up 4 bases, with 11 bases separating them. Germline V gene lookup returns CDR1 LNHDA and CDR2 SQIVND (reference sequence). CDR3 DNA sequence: TGTGCCAGTAGTAGCTACTCAGGAAATCAGCCCCAGCATTTT. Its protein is CASSSYSGNQPQHF. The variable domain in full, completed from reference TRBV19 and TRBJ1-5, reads DGGITQSPKYLFRKEGQNVTLSCEQNLNHDAMYWYRQDPGQGLRLIYYSQIVNDFQKGDIAEGYSVSREKKESFPLTVTSAQKNPTAFYLCASSSYSGNQPQHFGDGTRLSIL.

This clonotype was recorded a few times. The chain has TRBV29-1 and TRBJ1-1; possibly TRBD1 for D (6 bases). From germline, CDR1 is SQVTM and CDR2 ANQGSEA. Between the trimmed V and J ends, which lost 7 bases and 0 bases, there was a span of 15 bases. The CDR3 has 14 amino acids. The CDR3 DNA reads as TGCAGCGGGGGGGGGGGGCAGATGAACACTGAAGCTTTCTTT. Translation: CSGGGGQMNTEAFF. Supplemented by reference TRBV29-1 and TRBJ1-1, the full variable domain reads SAVISQKPSRDICQRGTSLTIQCQVDSQVTMMFWYRQQPGQSLTLIATANQGSEATYESGFVIDKFPISRPNLTFSTLTVSNMSPEDSSIYLCSGGGGQMNTEAFFGQGTRLTVV.

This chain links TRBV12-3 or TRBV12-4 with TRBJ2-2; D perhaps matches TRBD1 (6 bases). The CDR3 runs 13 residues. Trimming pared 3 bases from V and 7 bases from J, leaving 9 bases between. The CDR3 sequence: CASSFRGSGELFF. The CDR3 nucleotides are TGTGCCAGCAGTTTCAGGGGTAGCGGGGAGCTGTTTTTT.

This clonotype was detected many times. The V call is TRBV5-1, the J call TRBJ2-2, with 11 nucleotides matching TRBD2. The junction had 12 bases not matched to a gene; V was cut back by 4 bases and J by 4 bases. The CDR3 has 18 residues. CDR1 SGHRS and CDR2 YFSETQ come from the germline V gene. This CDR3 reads CASSPGLAGLRGTGELFF. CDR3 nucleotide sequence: TGCGCCAGCAGCCCCGGACTAGCGGGCTTGCGCGGCACCGGGGAGCTGTTTTTT.

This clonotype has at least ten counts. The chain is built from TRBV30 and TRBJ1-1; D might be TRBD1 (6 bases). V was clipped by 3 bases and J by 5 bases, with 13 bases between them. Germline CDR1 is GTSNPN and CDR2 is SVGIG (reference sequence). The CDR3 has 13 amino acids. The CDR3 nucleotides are TGTGCCTGGAGGGGACAAGGGGGGACTGAAGCTTTCTTT. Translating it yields CAWRGQGGTEAFF. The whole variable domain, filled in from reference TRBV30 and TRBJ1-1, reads SQTIHQWPATLVQPVGSPLSLECTVEGTSNPNLYWYRQAAGRGLQLLFYSVGIGQISSEVPQNLSASRPQDRQFILSSKKLLLSDSGFYLCAWRGQGGTEAFFGQGTRLTVV.

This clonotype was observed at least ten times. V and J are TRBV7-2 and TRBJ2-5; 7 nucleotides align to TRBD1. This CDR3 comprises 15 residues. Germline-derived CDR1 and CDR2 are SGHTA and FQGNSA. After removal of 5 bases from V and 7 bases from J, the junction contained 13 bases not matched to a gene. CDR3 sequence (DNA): TGTGCCAGCAGCATCCGGGACAGAACCTATTCGACCCAGTACTTC. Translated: CASSIRDRTYSTQYF.

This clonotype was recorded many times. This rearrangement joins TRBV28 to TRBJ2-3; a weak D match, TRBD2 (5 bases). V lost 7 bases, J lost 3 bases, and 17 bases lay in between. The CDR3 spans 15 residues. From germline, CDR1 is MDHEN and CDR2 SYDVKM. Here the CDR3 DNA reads TGTGCCAGCACCCCTCGGTCTCTAGCTACAGATACGCAGTATTTT. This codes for CASTPRSLATDTQYF.

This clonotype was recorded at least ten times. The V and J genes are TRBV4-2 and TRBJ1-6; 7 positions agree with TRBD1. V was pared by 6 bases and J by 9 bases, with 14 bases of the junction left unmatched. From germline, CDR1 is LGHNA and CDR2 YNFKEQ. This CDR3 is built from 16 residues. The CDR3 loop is CASRTDRVGGFSPLHF. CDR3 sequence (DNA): TGTGCCAGCAGGACCGACAGGGTTGGCGGGTTTTCACCCCTCCACTTT.

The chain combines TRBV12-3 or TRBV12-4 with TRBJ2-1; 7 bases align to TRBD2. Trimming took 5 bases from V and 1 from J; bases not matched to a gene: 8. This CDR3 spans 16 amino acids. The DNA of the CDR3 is TGTGCCAGCAGTCCCTTGGACGGGGGGTCCTACAATGAGCAGTTCTTC. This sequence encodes CASSPLDGGSYNEQFF.

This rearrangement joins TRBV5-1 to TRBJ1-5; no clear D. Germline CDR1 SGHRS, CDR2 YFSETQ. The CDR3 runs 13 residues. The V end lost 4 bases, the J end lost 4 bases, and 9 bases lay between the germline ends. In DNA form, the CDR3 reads TGCGCCAGCAGCCCCGAGGGTAATCAGCCCCAGCATTTT. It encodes CASSPEGNQPQHF.

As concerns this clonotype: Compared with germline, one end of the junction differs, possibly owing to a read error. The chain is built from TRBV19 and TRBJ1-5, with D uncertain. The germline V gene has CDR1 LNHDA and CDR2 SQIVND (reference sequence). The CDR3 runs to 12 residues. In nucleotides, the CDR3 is TGTGCCAGCTCCCCAGTGTATCAGCCCCAGCAATTT. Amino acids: CASSPVYQPQQF.

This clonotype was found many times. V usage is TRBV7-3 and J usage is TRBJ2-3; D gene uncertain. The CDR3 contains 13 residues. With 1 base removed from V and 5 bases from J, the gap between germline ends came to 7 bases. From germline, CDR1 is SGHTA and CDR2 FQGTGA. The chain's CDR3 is CASSLNGIDTQYF. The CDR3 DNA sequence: TGTGCCAGCAGCTTAAATGGTATAGATACGCAGTATTTT.

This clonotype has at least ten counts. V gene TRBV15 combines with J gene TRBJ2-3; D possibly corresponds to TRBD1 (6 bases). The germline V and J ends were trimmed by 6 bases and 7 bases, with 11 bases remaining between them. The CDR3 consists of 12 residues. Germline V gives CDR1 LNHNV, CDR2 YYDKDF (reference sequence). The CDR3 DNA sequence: TGTGCCACCAGTAACGGACAGTATACGCAGTATTTT. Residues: CATSNGQYTQYF.

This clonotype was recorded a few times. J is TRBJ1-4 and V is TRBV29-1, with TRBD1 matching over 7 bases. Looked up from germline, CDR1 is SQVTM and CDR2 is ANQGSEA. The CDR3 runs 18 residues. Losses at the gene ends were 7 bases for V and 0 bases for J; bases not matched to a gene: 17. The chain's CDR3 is CSARHGTALIATNEKLFF. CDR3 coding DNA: TGCAGCGCCAGACACGGGACAGCCCTTATCGCAACTAATGAAAAACTGTTTTTT.

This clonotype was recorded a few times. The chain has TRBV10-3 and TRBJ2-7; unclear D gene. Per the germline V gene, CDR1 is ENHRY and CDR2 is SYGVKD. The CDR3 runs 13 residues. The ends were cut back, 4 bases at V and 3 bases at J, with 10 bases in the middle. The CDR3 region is CAISARDGYEQYF. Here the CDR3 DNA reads TGTGCCATCAGTGCAAGAGACGGCTACGAGCAGTACTTC.

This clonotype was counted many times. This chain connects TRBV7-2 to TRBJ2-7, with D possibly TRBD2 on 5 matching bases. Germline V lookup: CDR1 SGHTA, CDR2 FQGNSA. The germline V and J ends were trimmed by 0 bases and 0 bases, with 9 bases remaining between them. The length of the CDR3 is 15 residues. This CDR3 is CASSLAGGLSYEQYF. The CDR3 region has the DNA TGTGCCAGCAGCTTAGCGGGCGGACTCTCCTACGAGCAGTACTTC. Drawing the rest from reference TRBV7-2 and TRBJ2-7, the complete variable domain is GAGVSQSPSNKVTEKGKDVELRCDPISGHTALYWYRQSLGQGLEFLIYFQGNSAPDKSGLPSDRFSAERTGGSVSTLTIQRTQQEDSAVYLCASSLAGGLSYEQYFGPGTRLTVT.

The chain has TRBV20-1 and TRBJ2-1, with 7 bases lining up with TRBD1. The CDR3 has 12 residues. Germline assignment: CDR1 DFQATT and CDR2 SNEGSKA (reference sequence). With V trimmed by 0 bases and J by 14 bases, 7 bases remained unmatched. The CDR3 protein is CSARDTGTVEFF. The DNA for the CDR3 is TGCAGTGCTAGAGATACCGGGACAGTGGAGTTCTTC.

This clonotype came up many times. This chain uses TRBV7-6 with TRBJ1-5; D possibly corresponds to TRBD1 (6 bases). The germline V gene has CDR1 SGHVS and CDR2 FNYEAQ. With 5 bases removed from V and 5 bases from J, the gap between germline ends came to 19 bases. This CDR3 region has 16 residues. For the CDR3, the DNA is TGTGCCAGCAGCGAGACAATGGGGGGCTTTGATCAGCCCCAGCATTTT. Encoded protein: CASSETMGGFDQPQHF.

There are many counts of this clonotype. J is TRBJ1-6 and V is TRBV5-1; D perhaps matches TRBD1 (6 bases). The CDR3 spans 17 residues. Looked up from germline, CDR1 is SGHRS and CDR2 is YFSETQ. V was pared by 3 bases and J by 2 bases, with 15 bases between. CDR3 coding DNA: TGCGCCAGCAGCTGGGCGGACAGAATCGCCTATAATTCACCCCTCCACTTT. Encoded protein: CASSWADRIAYNSPLHF.

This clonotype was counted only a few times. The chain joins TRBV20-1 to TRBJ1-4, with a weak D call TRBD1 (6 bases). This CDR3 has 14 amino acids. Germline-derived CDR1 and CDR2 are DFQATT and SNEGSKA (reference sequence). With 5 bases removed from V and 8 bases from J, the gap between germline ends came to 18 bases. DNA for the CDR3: TGCAGTGCTTCTCGCAGGGGCGACGGGGAAAAACTGTTTTTT. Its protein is CSASRRGDGEKLFF.

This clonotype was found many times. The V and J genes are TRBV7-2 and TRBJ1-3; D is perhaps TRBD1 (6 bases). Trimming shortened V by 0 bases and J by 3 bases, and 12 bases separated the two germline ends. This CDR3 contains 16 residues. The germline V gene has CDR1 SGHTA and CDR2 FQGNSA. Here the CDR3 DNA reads TGTGCCAGCAGCTTAGCAGAGACAGGTCGTGGAAACACCATATATTTT. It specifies CASSLAETGRGNTIYF. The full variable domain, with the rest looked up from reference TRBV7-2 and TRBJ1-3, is GAGVSQSPSNKVTEKGKDVELRCDPISGHTALYWYRQSLGQGLEFLIYFQGNSAPDKSGLPSDRFSAERTGGSVSTLTIQRTQQEDSAVYLCASSLAETGRGNTIYFGEGSWLTVV.

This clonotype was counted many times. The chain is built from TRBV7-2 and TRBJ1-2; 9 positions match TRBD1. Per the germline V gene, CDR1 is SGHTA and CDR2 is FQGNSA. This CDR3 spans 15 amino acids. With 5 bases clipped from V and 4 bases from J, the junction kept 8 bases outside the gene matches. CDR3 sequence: CASSTGQGLLYGYTF. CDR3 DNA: TGTGCCAGCAGCACCGGACAGGGGCTACTCTATGGCTACACCTTC.

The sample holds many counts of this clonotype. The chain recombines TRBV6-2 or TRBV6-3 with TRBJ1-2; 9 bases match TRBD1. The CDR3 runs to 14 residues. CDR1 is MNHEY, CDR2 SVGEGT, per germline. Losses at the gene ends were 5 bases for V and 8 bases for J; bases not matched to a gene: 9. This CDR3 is CASSDLDRGGGYTF. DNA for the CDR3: TGTGCCAGCAGTGACTTGGACAGGGGAGGAGGCTACACCTTC.

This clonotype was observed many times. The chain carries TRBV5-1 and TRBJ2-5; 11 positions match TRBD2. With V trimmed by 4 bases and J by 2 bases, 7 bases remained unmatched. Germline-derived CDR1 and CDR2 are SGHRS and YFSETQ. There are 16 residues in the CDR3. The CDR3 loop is CASSAGTSGGQETQYF. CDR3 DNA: TGCGCCAGCAGCGCAGGGACTAGCGGAGGACAAGAGACCCAGTACTTC.

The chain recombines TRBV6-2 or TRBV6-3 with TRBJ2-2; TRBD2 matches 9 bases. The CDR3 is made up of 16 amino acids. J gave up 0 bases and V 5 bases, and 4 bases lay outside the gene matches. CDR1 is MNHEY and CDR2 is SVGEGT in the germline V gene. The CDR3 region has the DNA TGTGCCAGCAGTAAAAGCGGGGGGACGAACACCGGGGAGCTGTTTTTT. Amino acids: CASSKSGGTNTGELFF.

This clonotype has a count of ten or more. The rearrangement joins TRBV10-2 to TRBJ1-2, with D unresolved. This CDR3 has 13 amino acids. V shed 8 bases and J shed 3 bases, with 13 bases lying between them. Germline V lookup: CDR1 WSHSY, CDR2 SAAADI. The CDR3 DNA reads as TGCGCCAGCGGAGACCAGGTCGACTATGGCTACACCTTC. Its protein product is CASGDQVDYGYTF.

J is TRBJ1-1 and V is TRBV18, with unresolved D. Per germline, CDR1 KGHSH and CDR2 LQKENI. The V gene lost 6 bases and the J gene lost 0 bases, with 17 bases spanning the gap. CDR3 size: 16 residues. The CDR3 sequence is CASSPSLADMNTEAFF. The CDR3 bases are TGTGCCAGCTCCCCCTCCCTGGCGGATATGAACACTGAAGCTTTCTTT.